Below are 30 T cell receptor beta chains sequenced from a single sample in a study of blood T cell repertoires in COVID-19. Repertoires were generated with immunoSEQ multiplex PCR, while TCRdb's copy carries only in-frame clones and drops some. The sample has roughly 200,000 clones, around 88% seen once. Material: PBMCs or T cells enriched from blood (not recorded which). Every receptor here comes from a man aged 40-55 years with acute COVID-19.

The V gene is TRBV5-1, the J gene TRBJ2-5; D perhaps matches TRBD1 (5 bases). V lost 0 bases and J lost 9, with 9 bases in between. The germline gives CDR1 SGHRS, CDR2 YFSETQ. The CDR3 consists of 12 residues. This CDR3 is CASSLAGIAQYF. For the CDR3, the DNA is TGCGCCAGCAGCTTGGCAGGGATCGCCCAGTACTTC.

The chain has TRBV19 and TRBJ1-5, with D perhaps TRBD1 (6 bases). The CDR3 is 15 amino acids. With 8 bases removed from V and 10 bases from J, the gap between germline ends came to 24 bases. Germline V lookup: CDR1 LNHDA, CDR2 SQIVND (reference sequence). CDR3 in DNA: TGTGCCAGTCACCAGGGGCCGGGAAGTGGTTCACCCCAGCATTTT. This sequence encodes CASHQGPGSGSPQHF.

The CDR3 DNA sequence: TGCGCCAGCAGCCAGGAGGGGCAGGGAAGGGCTGAAGCTTTCTTT. The encoded protein is CASSQEGQGRAEAFF. The V and J genes are TRBV4-1 and TRBJ1-1; a possible D gene is TRBD1 (5 bases). The V gene's germline CDR1 is MGHRA and CDR2 YSYEKL. The CDR3 is 15 residues long. V lost 3 bases and J 6 bases, leaving 17 bases between the germline ends.

The rearrangement links TRBV2 to TRBJ2-7, with 10 bases fitting TRBD1. The V gene's germline CDR1 is SNHLY and CDR2 FYNNEI. The ends lost 8 bases at V and 2 bases at J; junction bases unmatched: 9. CDR3 length equals 15 residues. The CDR3 loop is CASCFSGTGAYEQYF. CDR3 DNA: TGTGCCAGCTGTTTCTCCGGGACAGGGGCCTACGAGCAGTACTTC.

V is TRBV6-5 and J is TRBJ1-2; D perhaps matches TRBD1 (6 bases). The V end lost 7 bases, the J end lost 5 bases, and 17 bases lay between the germline ends. This CDR3 contains 14 residues. Germline V gene sequence: CDR1 MNHEY, CDR2 SVGAGI. CDR3 residues: CASTLTGSLYGYTF. The CDR3 region has the DNA TGTGCCAGCACTTTGACAGGATCCCTATATGGCTACACCTTC.

The chain has TRBV19 and TRBJ2-7; a possible D gene is TRBD1 (9 bases). V dropped 3 bases and J dropped 3 bases, with 24 bases sitting between them. The CDR3 runs to 18 residues. Germline values: CDR1 LNHDA, CDR2 SQIVND (reference sequence). The CDR3 loop reads CASSMGQGRSGKFYEQYF. The DNA for the CDR3 is TGTGCCAGTAGTATGGGACAGGGACGTAGCGGGAAGTTCTACGAGCAGTACTTC.

The chain joins TRBV10-2 to TRBJ2-1; D unclear. V lost 2 bases to trimming and J lost 6 bases, with 5 bases between them. Germline assignment: CDR1 WSHSY and CDR2 SAAADI. The CDR3 consists of 12 residues. CDR3 protein: CASSEGVNEQFF. As DNA, the CDR3 is TGCGCCAGCAGTGAGGGAGTCAATGAGCAGTTCTTC.

Comment on this clone: Additional DNA sequences in this sample encode the identical CDR3. V is TRBV6-5 and J is TRBJ2-2, with a possible D match to TRBD1 (5 bases). Trimming shortened V by 0 bases and J by 5 bases, and 7 bases separated the two germline ends. CDR3 length equals 14 residues. The germline V gene encodes CDR1 MNHEY and CDR2 SVGAGI. The DNA of the CDR3 is TGTGCCAGCAGTTACTCGGGGCGGACCGGGGAGCTGTTTTTT. Translation gives CASSYSGRTGELFF.

There are a few counts of this clone. The chain links TRBV24-1 to TRBJ2-7; 10 nucleotides align to TRBD2. The ends lost 1 base at V and 3 bases at J; junction bases unmatched: 11. Germline CDR1 and CDR2: KGHDR and SFDVKD. The CDR3 runs 18 residues. CDR3 nucleotide sequence: TGTGCCACCAGTGATTTAGGAACTAGCGGGAACTGGGGCTACGAGCAGTACTTC. Protein product: CATSDLGTSGNWGYEQYF.

The chain recombines TRBV2 with TRBJ2-4; tentatively, D is TRBD2 (5 bases). Between the trimmed V and J ends, which lost 5 bases and 6 bases, there was a span of 17 bases. This CDR3 has 15 residues. Germline V gene lookup returns CDR1 SNHLY and CDR2 FYNNEI. The CDR3 coding sequence is TGTGCCAGCAGTACCCAGTCAGGTCGGGGAAACATTCAGTACTTC. Amino acid sequence: CASSTQSGRGNIQYF.

The chain recombines TRBV28 with TRBJ2-1, with TRBD2 identical over 8 bases. The CDR3 is 16 amino acids. After removal of 6 bases from V and 2 bases from J, the junction contained 9 bases not matched to a gene. Germline CDR1 reads MDHEN; CDR2 reads SYDVKM. This CDR3 reads CASRLFSGIPYNEQFF. The CDR3 DNA reads as TGTGCCAGCAGATTGTTTAGCGGGATACCCTACAATGAGCAGTTCTTC.

The chain carries TRBV27 and TRBJ1-6; 9 bases agree with TRBD1. V lost 5 bases, J lost 8 bases, and 7 bases stayed unmatched. This CDR3 region has 15 residues. The germline V gene encodes CDR1 MNHEY and CDR2 SMNVEV (reference sequence). In DNA form, the CDR3 reads TGTGCCAGCAGTCCTCGGGGACAGGGCGATTCACCCCTCCACTTT. Protein: CASSPRGQGDSPLHF.

The chain has TRBV27 and TRBJ1-5, with a tentative D call TRBD1 (5 bases). Per germline, CDR1 MNHEY and CDR2 SMNVEV (reference sequence). Trimming cost V 3 bases and J 7 bases, with 10 bases left between them. This CDR3 contains 13 residues. In DNA form, the CDR3 reads TGTGCCAGCAGTTTTGCAGGGCGACAGCCCCAGCATTTT. This codes for CASSFAGRQPQHF.

The chain is built from TRBV11-2 and TRBJ1-1; perhaps TRBD1 as D (5 bases). Trimming removed 5 bases from V and 2 bases from J, with 15 bases in between. Germline CDR1 and CDR2: SGHAT and FQNNGV. This CDR3 is 15 amino acids long. The DNA for the CDR3 is TGTGCCAGCAGCCCGACAGTTCCCCCAAACACTGAAGCTTTCTTT. Protein: CASSPTVPPNTEAFF.

The genes are TRBV5-5 and TRBJ1-2; D unclear. V lost 0 bases and J 0 bases, leaving 6 bases between the germline ends. Germline values: CDR1 SGHKS, CDR2 YYEKEE (reference sequence). The CDR3 totals 14 residues. The DNA of the CDR3 is TGTGCCAGCAGCTTGGGCCAGTCTAACTATGGCTACACCTTC. It specifies CASSLGQSNYGYTF.

V gene TRBV7-9 combines with J gene TRBJ2-1, with a tentative D call TRBD2 (6 bases). The CDR3 covers 14 residues. V gave up 8 bases and J gave up 3 bases, with 14 bases separating them. The germline gives CDR1 SEHNR, CDR2 FQNEAQ (reference sequence). CDR3 in DNA: TGTGCCAGCTTTGGCCGGGGACTCTACAATGAGCAGTTCTTC. It specifies CASFGRGLYNEQFF.

This clone was observed a single time. The CDR3 loop is CASSLNAGGAETQYF. The CDR3 coding sequence is TGCGCCAGCAGCTTGAATGCAGGAGGAGCGGAGACCCAGTACTTC. The gene calls are TRBV5-1 and TRBJ2-5; weak D call: TRBD2 (5 bases). CDR1 SGHRS and CDR2 YFSETQ come from the germline V gene. Trimming took 1 base from V and 5 from J, leaving 15 bases between them. The CDR3 sequence is 15 residues long.

This chain connects TRBV27 to TRBJ1-2; TRBD1 might be the D (6 bases). The ends were cut back, 3 bases at V and 4 bases at J, with 21 bases in the middle. The CDR3 contains 17 residues. CDR1 and CDR2 from the germline V gene are MNHEY and SMNVEV (reference sequence). The CDR3 DNA follows: TGTGCCAGCAGTTTGACCCACAGGGACCCGGCGCCCTATGGCTACACCTTC. Its translation is CASSLTHRDPAPYGYTF.

The genes are TRBV5-8 and TRBJ2-7, with D perhaps matching TRBD2 (5 bases). The germline CDR1 and CDR2 sequences are SGHTS and YDEGEE. Trimming cost V 0 bases and J 8 bases, with 6 bases left between them. The length of the CDR3 is 11 residues. The CDR3, as DNA: TGTGCCAGCAGCTTGGGGAGGAAGCAGTACTTC. Amino acids: CASSLGRKQYF. Combining the CDR3 with reference TRBV5-8 and TRBJ2-7 gives the whole variable domain EAGVTQSPTHLIKTRGQQATLRCSPISGHTSVYWYQQALGLGLQFLLWYDEGEERNRGNFPPRFSGRQFPNYSSELNVNALELEDSALYLCASSLGRKQYFGPGTRLTVT.

CDR3 amino acids: CASRDPGATNEKLFF. The DNA of the CDR3 is TGTGCCAGCAGGGATCCAGGTGCAACTAATGAAAAACTGTTTTTT. This chain uses TRBV6-5 with TRBJ1-4; D not certain. V was clipped by 6 bases and J by 0 bases, with 11 bases between them. Per germline, CDR1 MNHEY and CDR2 SVGAGI. This CDR3 region has 15 residues.

The CDR3 bases are TGTGCCAGCAGCCAATTCGGTCGGGACCAAGAGACCCAGTACTTC. Translation: CASSQFGRDQETQYF. The genes are TRBV14 and TRBJ2-5; D gene unclear. This CDR3 region has 15 residues. Per germline, CDR1 SGHDN and CDR2 FVKESK. Deletions cut 2 bases from V and 0 bases from J, with 10 bases between.

The chain has TRBV11-2 and TRBJ2-7; D gene unclear. Between the trimmed V and J ends, which lost 2 bases and 3 bases, there was a span of 5 bases. CDR3 length: 12 residues. Germline CDR1 SGHAT, CDR2 FQNNGV. The CDR3 nucleotides read TGTGCCAGCAGCTTAACGGGCTACGAGCAGTACTTC. The encoded protein is CASSLTGYEQYF.

The chain links TRBV4-1 to TRBJ2-7; maybe TRBD1 (6 bases). Germline assignment: CDR1 MGHRA and CDR2 YSYEKL. V lost 1 base to trimming and J lost 1 base, with 11 bases between them. This CDR3 contains 15 residues. The CDR3 reads CASSQGGLPSYEQYF. CDR3 nucleotide sequence: TGCGCCAGCAGCCAAGGGGGGCTCCCATCCTACGAGCAGTACTTC.

This sequence joins TRBV19 and TRBJ2-5; 7 bases line up with TRBD2. CDR1 is LNHDA and CDR2 is SQIVND in the germline V gene (reference sequence). J lost 5 bases, V lost 5 bases, and 8 bases had no gene match. This CDR3 region has 14 residues. This CDR3 reads CASSPTYSGETQYF. The CDR3 DNA is TGTGCCAGTAGTCCTACCTATAGCGGGGAGACCCAGTACTTC.

This rearrangement joins TRBV7-8 to TRBJ1-5, with D tentatively TRBD1 (5 bases). V lost 1 base and J 4 bases, leaving 14 bases between the germline ends. The CDR3 is 16 residues long. Per germline, CDR1 SGHVS and CDR2 FQNEAQ. CDR3 in amino acids: CASSLGKGEANQPQHF. CDR3 bases: TGTGCCAGCAGCTTAGGTAAAGGGGAGGCGAATCAGCCCCAGCATTTT.

The chain has TRBV29-1 and TRBJ2-4, with a possible D match to TRBD2 (6 bases). CDR1 is SQVTM and CDR2 is ANQGSEA in the germline V gene. Trimming pared 4 bases from V and 9 bases from J, leaving 19 bases between. The CDR3 contains 14 residues. The CDR3 DNA reads TGCAGCGTTGGGGAGGCGGGATTCGGGGGCATTCAGTACTTC. Protein sequence: CSVGEAGFGGIQYF.

The J gene is TRBJ2-3, the V gene TRBV5-4; no clear D gene. CDR3 length equals 13 residues. Germline CDR1 and CDR2: SGHNT and YYREEE (reference sequence). The V end was cut by 2 bases, the J end by 2 bases, with 6 bases between. Here the CDR3 reads CASSFYYTDTQYF. The CDR3 nucleotides are TGTGCCAGCAGCTTTTATTACACAGATACGCAGTATTTT.

J is TRBJ2-3 and V is TRBV7-9; 11 bases are shared with TRBD1. CDR1 SEHNR and CDR2 FQNEAQ come from the germline V gene (reference sequence). The CDR3 runs to 16 residues. The junction had 5 bases not matched to a gene; V was cut back by 5 bases and J by 1 base. The CDR3 spells CASSPGTGGGTDTQYF. CDR3 coding DNA: TGTGCCAGCAGCCCCGGGACAGGGGGAGGCACAGATACGCAGTATTTT.

CDR3 amino acids: CATSDLRGREGRLNEQFF. The CDR3 region has the DNA TGTGCCACCAGTGATTTGAGAGGACGGGAGGGCCGTCTAAATGAGCAGTTCTTC. V usage is TRBV24-1 and J usage is TRBJ2-1, with 8 bases lining up with TRBD2. The junction had 13 bases not matched to a gene; V was cut back by 0 bases and J by 7 bases. There are 18 residues in the CDR3. Looked up from germline, CDR1 is KGHDR and CDR2 is SFDVKD.

The V and J genes are TRBV14 and TRBJ2-2; 11 bases line up with TRBD2. V lost 4 bases to trimming and J lost 1 base; unmatched junction nucleotides: 14. Germline-derived CDR1 and CDR2 are SGHDN and FVKESK. This CDR3 contains 20 residues. CDR3 amino acids: CASSPSLGLAVIKNTGELFF. As DNA, the CDR3 is TGTGCCAGCAGCCCATCACTGGGACTAGCGGTAATAAAGAACACCGGGGAGCTGTTTTTT.